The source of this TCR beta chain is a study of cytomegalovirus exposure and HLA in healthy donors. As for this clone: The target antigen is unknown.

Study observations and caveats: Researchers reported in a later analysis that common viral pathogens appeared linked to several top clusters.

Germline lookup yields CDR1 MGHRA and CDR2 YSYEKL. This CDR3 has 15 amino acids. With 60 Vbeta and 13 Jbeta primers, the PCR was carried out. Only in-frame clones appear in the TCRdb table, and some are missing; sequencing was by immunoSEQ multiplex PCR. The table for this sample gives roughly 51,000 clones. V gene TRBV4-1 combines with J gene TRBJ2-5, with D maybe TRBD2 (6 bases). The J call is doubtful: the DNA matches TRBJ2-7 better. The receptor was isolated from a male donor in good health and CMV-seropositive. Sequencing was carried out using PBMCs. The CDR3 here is CASSQGRGSSYEQYF. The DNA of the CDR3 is TGCGCCAGCAGCCAAGGTCGGGGGAGCTCCTACGAGCAGTACTTC.